The TCR beta chain described here comes from a study of shared clonotypes between healthy human individuals. On the study more broadly: Plates per donor: three CD4 naive, three CD4 memory, two CD8 naive, one CD8 memory.

As for this clone: The sample carries other DNA sequences with the same CDR3.

CD45RO-negative, CCR7-positively selected cells formed the naive CD8 fraction, excluding terminally differentiated effector memory CD45RA+ cells. The junction had 3 bases not matched to a gene; V was cut back by 1 base and J by 3 bases. This CDR3 contains 14 residues. Germline V gene lookup returns CDR1 MGHRA and CDR2 YSYEKL. Several immunoSEQ 96-well plates shared each subset's DNA, each plate a replicate. The method was immunoSEQ multiplex PCR; TCRdb's version includes in-frame clones alone and lacks a portion of them. The sample shows hundreds of thousands of clones, around 92% of them seen only once.

V is TRBV4-1 and J is TRBJ2-7; 7 bases are shared with TRBD1. The TCR comes from a man aged 25-45 years in good health. Sequencing was done on a sample of naive CD8+ T cells sorted from blood. CDR3 sequence: CASSQVSGGYEQYF. DNA of the CDR3: TGCGCCAGCAGCCAAGTTTCAGGGGGCTACGAGCAGTACTTC.